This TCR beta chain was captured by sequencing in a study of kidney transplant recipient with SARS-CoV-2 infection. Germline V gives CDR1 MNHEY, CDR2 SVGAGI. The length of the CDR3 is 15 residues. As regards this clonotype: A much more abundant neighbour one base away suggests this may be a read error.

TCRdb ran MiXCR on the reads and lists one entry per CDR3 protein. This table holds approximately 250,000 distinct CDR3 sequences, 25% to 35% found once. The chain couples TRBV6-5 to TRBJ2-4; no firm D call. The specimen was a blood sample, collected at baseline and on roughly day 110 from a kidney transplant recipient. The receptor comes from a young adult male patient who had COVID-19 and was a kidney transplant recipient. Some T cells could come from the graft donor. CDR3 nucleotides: TGTGCCAGCAGTTACTCCGAAAACTCACATAGCATTCTGTACTTC. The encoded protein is CASSYSENSHSILYF.